A single sample gave rise to the 12 T cell receptor beta chains below, sequenced in a study of T-cell reconstitution after alpha-beta-depleted transplantation in children. TCRbeta library preparation incorporated unique molecular identifiers. TCRdb processed the PCR reads anew with MiXCR; each CDR3 protein has one entry. The sample includes about 210,000 distinct CDR3 sequences, roughly a sixth seen only once; the top ten take around 44%. The material sequenced was PBMCs, mostly from graft donor cells, taken 360 days after TCRalphabeta/CD19-depleted stem cell transplant. The receptors stem from a male patient aged 2 to 9 who had a stem cell transplant for acute lymphoblastic leukemia, so the T cells may come from the graft donor.

This chain joins TRBV5-1 and TRBJ1-6; TRBD1 matches at 8 bases. This CDR3 spans 16 amino acids. Germline values: CDR1 SGHRS, CDR2 YFSETQ. Unmatched junction bases numbered 10, after V lost 2 bases and J lost 9 bases. CDR3: CASSFSDRGFFSPLHF. The CDR3, as DNA: TGCGCCAGCAGCTTTTCCGACAGGGGCTTCTTTTCACCCCTCCACTTT.

This clonotype showed up just a few times. This chain joins TRBV30 and TRBJ1-2; D remains unclear. Germline V lookup: CDR1 GTSNPN, CDR2 SVGIG (reference sequence). This CDR3 is 11 amino acids long. The V end lost 2 bases, the J end lost 0 bases, and 1 base lay between the germline ends. CDR3 loop: CAWSTNYGYTF. For the CDR3, the DNA is TGTGCCTGGAGTACTAACTATGGCTACACCTTC.

This clonotype has more than one count but fewer than ten. The V gene is TRBV20-1, the J gene TRBJ1-2, with D tentatively TRBD1 (5 bases). Germline loops: CDR1 DFQATT, CDR2 SNEGSKA (reference sequence). The ends were cut back, 6 bases at V and 0 bases at J, with 17 bases in the middle. The CDR3 has 15 amino acids. The CDR3 loop is CSAKTWDPANYGYTF. The CDR3, as DNA: TGCAGTGCAAAGACCTGGGACCCAGCTAACTATGGCTACACCTTC.

CDR3 in amino acids: CASSVVPSGQISYEQYF. The CDR3 nucleotides read TGTGCCAGCAGCGTCGTACCTTCGGGACAGATCTCCTACGAGCAGTACTTC. The genes are TRBV7-7 and TRBJ2-7, with 7 bases identical to TRBD1. Trimming cost V 5 bases and J 0 bases; bases outside gene matches: 13. Germline V gives CDR1 SSHAT, CDR2 FNYEAQ (reference sequence). This CDR3 has 17 residues.

The chain links TRBV16 to TRBJ1-1; 10 bases fit TRBD1. The J segment lost 3 bases and the V segment lost 4 bases, leaving 5 bases of the junction unmatched. CDR1 and CDR2 (germline): KGHSY, FQNENV. This CDR3 comprises 15 residues. CDR3 protein: CASSLTGTGDTEAFF. The CDR3 region has the DNA TGTGCCAGCAGCCTGACAGGGACAGGGGACACTGAAGCTTTCTTT.

This clonotype is a singleton in its sample. V is TRBV7-6 and J is TRBJ2-2; TRBD1 matches at 7 bases. The CDR3 loop spans 14 amino acids. V lost 4 bases, J lost 7 bases, and 6 bases stayed unmatched. Germline CDR1 is SGHVS and CDR2 is FNYEAQ. CDR3 region: CASSYQQGIGELFF. The DNA of the CDR3 is TGTGCCAGCAGCTACCAACAGGGGATCGGGGAGCTGTTTTTT.

Details on this clonotype: A much bigger clone sits one base away, suggesting this may be a read error. As the CDR3 is not closed by the conserved phenylalanine or tryptophan, this likely results from a read error. J is TRBJ1-5 and V is TRBV5-1, with 9 bases identical to TRBD1. Looked up from germline, CDR1 is SGHRS and CDR2 is YFSETQ. The junction had 5 bases not matched to a gene; V was cut back by 0 bases and J by 7 bases. CDR3 length: 15 residues. The CDR3: CASSLETGGDQPQHC. CDR3 nucleotides: TGCGCCAGCAGCTTGGAAACAGGGGGCGACCAGCCCCAGCATTGT.

V and J are TRBV27 and TRBJ1-4; possible D gene TRBD1, 5 bases. The V gene lost 2 bases and the J gene lost 5 bases, with 12 bases spanning the gap. Germline V gene data show CDR1 as MNHEY and CDR2 as SMNVEV (reference sequence). The CDR3 spans 15 residues. CDR3 protein: CASSLSGTVNEKLFF. CDR3 coding DNA: TGTGCCAGCAGTTTAAGCGGGACCGTCAATGAAAAACTGTTTTTT.

V gene TRBV7-8 combines with J gene TRBJ2-5, with 13 bases matching TRBD2. There are 18 residues in the CDR3. Germline trimming cut 2 bases from V and 2 bases from J; bases unmatched to any gene: 8. The germline V gene encodes CDR1 SGHVS and CDR2 FQNEAQ. CDR3 nucleotide sequence: TGTGCCAGCAGCTTAAAGGGCTCACTAGCGGGGGGGCAAGAGACCCAGTACTTC. This sequence encodes CASSLKGSLAGGQETQYF.

In this sample, this clonotype turned up a few times. The V and J genes are TRBV6-2 or TRBV6-3 and TRBJ1-5; TRBD1 agrees at 7 bases. The length of the CDR3 is 15 residues. V gave up 2 bases and J gave up 3 bases; unmatched junction bases: 4. Germline CDR1 reads MNHEY; CDR2 reads SVGEGT. The CDR3 spells CASSYRDSSNQPQHF. The CDR3 bases are TGTGCCAGCAGTTACAGGGACAGTTCCAATCAGCCCCAGCATTTT.

The chain combines TRBV12-3 or TRBV12-4 with TRBJ1-1; 7 bases are shared with TRBD1. The V and J ends lost 6 bases and 9 bases, in that order; junction bases with no gene match: 13. The CDR3 has 14 amino acids. The CDR3: CASSHGTEGYKAFF. CDR3 DNA sequence: TGTGCCAGCAGCCACGGGACAGAAGGGTACAAAGCTTTCTTT.

The CDR3 sequence: CASSFWDSNQPQHF. DNA of the CDR3: TGTGCCAGCAGTTTCTGGGATAGCAATCAGCCCCAGCATTTT. The chain couples TRBV12-3 or TRBV12-4 to TRBJ1-5; D unresolved. The CDR3 totals 14 residues. V was shortened by 3 bases and J by 0 bases, with 6 bases between the two germline ends.